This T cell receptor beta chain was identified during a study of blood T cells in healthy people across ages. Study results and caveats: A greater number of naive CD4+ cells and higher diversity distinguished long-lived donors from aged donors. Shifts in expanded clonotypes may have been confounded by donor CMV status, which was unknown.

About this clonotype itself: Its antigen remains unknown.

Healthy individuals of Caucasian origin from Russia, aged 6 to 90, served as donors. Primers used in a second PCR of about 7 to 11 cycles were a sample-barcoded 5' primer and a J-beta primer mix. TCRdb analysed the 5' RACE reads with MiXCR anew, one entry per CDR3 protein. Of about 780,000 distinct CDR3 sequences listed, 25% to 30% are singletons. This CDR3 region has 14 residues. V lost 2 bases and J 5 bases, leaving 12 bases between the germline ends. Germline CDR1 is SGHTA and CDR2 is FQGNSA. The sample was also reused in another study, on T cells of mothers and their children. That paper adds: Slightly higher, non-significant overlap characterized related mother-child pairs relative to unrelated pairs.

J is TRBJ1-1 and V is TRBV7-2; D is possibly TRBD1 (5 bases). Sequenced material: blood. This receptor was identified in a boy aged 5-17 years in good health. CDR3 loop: CASSLNGGPTEAFF. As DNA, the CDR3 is TGTGCCAGCAGCTTAAATGGGGGTCCAACTGAAGCTTTCTTT.